This entry describes one TCR beta chain. This sample is drawn from a study of OX40 agonist ivuxolimab in advanced cancers. For the study at large: The mean age was approximately 60 years, ranging from roughly 23 to 90, with 65% to 85% of participants male.

Profiling relied on immunoSEQ multiplex PCR, and the TCRdb table lists in-frame clones only, not all of them. This table has 40,000 to 60,000 clones, about 88% appearing once. The sequencing used CD4+ or CD8+ T cells sorted from blood, collected in a trial of the OX40 agonist ivuxolimab. This clonotype originated in an adult with an advanced solid tumor such as melanoma, head and neck, liver or kidney cancer.

The CDR3 nucleotides read TGTGCCAGCAGCGTAGTAACGGGGACAGGGGCAGAGAACACTGAAGCTTTCTTT. Encoded protein: CASSVVTGTGAENTEAFF. J is TRBJ1-1 and V is TRBV9; 10 nucleotides line up with TRBD1. V dropped 0 bases and J dropped 1; count of bases not matched to a gene: 9. The germline CDR1 and CDR2 sequences are SGDLS and YYNGEE. The CDR3 has 18 residues.